Only a few counts were recorded for the clone carrying this TCR beta chain. Its antigen is unidentified. This sample was included in a study of cytomegalovirus exposure and HLA in healthy donors. Study results and caveats: It was assumed in the presence/absence analyses that sequencing depth was roughly uniform across donors.

Vbeta (60) and Jbeta (13) primers were used in the PCR. Sequencing used immunoSEQ multiplex PCR; TCRdb keeps in-frame clones, though not all of them. The sample includes around 130,000 clones, over 8.5% of them seen just once. The sequence was obtained from a woman between 40 and 55 years old in good health and CMV-seropositive. Sequences were obtained from PBMCs.

The CDR3 sequence is CASSKGQDREYGYTF. CDR3 DNA sequence: TGTGCCAGCAGCAAAGGGCAGGACCGGGAGTATGGCTACACCTTC. The J gene is TRBJ1-2, the V gene TRBV21-1. TRBV21-1 corresponds to a pseudogene. The CDR3 is 15 amino acids.